The present TCR beta chain was sequenced within a study of CD8 T cells in Susac syndrome (dated 2019 in TCRdb). In the study overall: Repertoire sequencing was used to test whether CD8+ T cell activation and differentiation in Susac syndrome was antigen driven. Clonality of the CD8+ T cell repertoire was compared between more than 10 healthy donors, roughly 14 Susac syndrome patients and roughly 15 multiple sclerosis patients. Broader findings and caveats from the paper: The number of individuals in the TCR sequencing and HLA analysis was recognized as being relatively small.

Notes on this clonotype: Its specific antigen is unknown. Base qualities were left out, and no much larger clone turns up one base away.

RNA was extracted using the RNeasy kit, and roughly 0.5 to 1 microgram was reverse transcribed with random hexamers. The immunoSEQ multiplex PCR assay, covering 54 Vbeta and 13 Jbeta segments, was used to amplify TCR beta CDR3 regions. To correct PCR amplification bias, a synthetic template baseline was used for both primer optimization and computational correction. The paper's data handling went like this. Reads were annotated to V, D and J genes according to IMGT and were analyzed with immunoSEQ Analyzer, with only productive sequences retained. Clonality was computed as one minus Shannon entropy normalized by log2 of the number of productive unique sequences. Public and private clones were assessed among the 100 most prevalent clones of each patient and control. A clone was defined as Susac-specific if it was absent from the healthy and MS cohorts, from roughly 1,000 published viral clones and from other ImmuneACCESS disease sequences. TCRdb reran the public reads through fastp at Q25 and MiXCR, keeping productive beta chains. All rows with the same CDR3 protein become a single entry with the most common DNA and genes. The V and J calls were determined by TCRdb, not by the authors. The table for this sample lists about 130,000 distinct CDR3 sequences; roughly 80% of them were counted only once. The top ten constitute 0.51% of the sample.

High-throughput TCR beta sequencing profiled peripheral blood CD8+ and CD4+ T cells from healthy donors, Susac syndrome patients and multiple sclerosis patients. Multiple sclerosis controls were treatment-naive patients with stable or active relapsing-remitting disease fulfilling revised McDonald criteria. Bulk CD8+ and CD4+ T cells were purified by magnetic negative isolation, whereas CD8+ TEMRA cells were enriched by FACS. Blood was collected in EDTA tubes and processed within 24 hours, with PBMCs isolated through density gradient centrifugation. PBMCs intended for TCR sequencing were frozen in liquid nitrogen and were later thawed in a 37 degrees C water bath. Purity of sorted or isolated CD4+, CD8+ and CD8+ TEMRA cells was at least 90%. CDR1 MNHEY and CDR2 SMNVEV are derived from the germline V gene (reference sequence). Germline trimming amounts to 1 base on V and 10 bases on J, with 13 as the count of junction bases outside the gene matches. There are 17 amino acids in the CDR3, from cysteine to phenylalanine inclusive. The CDR3 DNA has 51 bases and is translated from base 1.

The chain joins TRBV27 to TRBJ2-1; the central 10 bases match TRBD1. This receptor was taken from a human donor with multiple sclerosis. Sequences were obtained from CD8+ T cells from PBMCs. The CDR3: CASSLFLLGQGSNEQFF. The DNA reads as follows: TGTGCCAGCAGTTTATTTCTATTGGGACAGGGGTCGAACGAGCAGTTCTTC.